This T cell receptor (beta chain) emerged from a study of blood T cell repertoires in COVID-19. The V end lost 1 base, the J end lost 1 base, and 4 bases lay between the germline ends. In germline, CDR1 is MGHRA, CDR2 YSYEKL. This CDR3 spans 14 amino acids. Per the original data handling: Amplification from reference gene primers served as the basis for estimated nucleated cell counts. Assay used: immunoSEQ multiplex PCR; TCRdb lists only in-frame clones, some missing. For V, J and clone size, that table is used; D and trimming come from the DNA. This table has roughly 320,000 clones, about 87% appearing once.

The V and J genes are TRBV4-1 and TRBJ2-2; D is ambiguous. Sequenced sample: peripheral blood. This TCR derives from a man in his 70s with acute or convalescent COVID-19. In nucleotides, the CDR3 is TGCGCCAGCAGCCAAGCAGAGAACACCGGGGAGCTGTTTTTT. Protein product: CASSQAENTGELFF.